These 11 T cell receptor beta chains originate from one sample sequenced in a study of T cell responses to AZD1222 COVID-19 vaccine. Assay used: immunoSEQ multiplex PCR; TCRdb lists only in-frame clones, some missing. This table holds approximately 110,000 clones, around 87% found once. Sample: peripheral blood, taken 28 days after the second AZD1222 dose. The receptor set was obtained from an adult who received the AZD1222 COVID-19 vaccine.

This rearrangement joins TRBV5-1 to TRBJ1-5, with TRBD1 as a possible D gene (5 bases). This CDR3 comprises 16 residues. Germline CDR1 SGHRS, CDR2 YFSETQ. V was cut by 5 bases and J by 3 bases, with 18 bases left in between. Here the CDR3 reads CASSPVTGVSNQPQHF. CDR3 nucleotide sequence: TGCGCCAGCAGTCCAGTAACAGGCGTATCCAATCAGCCCCAGCATTTT.

This chain links TRBV30 with TRBJ2-3; no firm D call. The CDR3 runs 13 residues. Germline CDR1 reads GTSNPN; CDR2 reads SVGIG (reference sequence). The germline V and J ends were trimmed by 0 bases and 6 bases, with 10 bases remaining between them. CDR3 sequence (DNA): TGTGCCTGGAGTGTACGAAGAGGCGATACGCAGTATTTT. Its protein product is CAWSVRRGDTQYF. The full variable domain, rest sourced from reference TRBV30 and TRBJ2-3, is SQTIHQWPATLVQPVGSPLSLECTVEGTSNPNLYWYRQAAGRGLQLLFYSVGIGQISSEVPQNLSASRPQDRQFILSSKKLLLSDSGFYLCAWSVRRGDTQYFGPGTRLTVL.

J is TRBJ2-5 and V is TRBV7-9, with 7 positions matching TRBD2. This CDR3 spans 14 amino acids. Germline V gene lookup returns CDR1 SEHNR and CDR2 FQNEAQ (reference sequence). V gave up 4 bases and J gave up 4 bases; unmatched junction bases: 6. The CDR3 reads CASSWAGEGETQYF. CDR3 nucleotide sequence: TGTGCCAGCAGCTGGGCGGGAGAAGGAGAGACCCAGTACTTC. Looking up the rest from reference TRBV7-9 and TRBJ2-5 gives the full variable domain: DTGVSQNPRHKITKRGQNVTFRCDPISEHNRLYWYRQTLGQGPEFLTYFQNEAQLEKSRLLSDRFSAERPKGSFSTLEIQRTEQGDSAMYLCASSWAGEGETQYFGPGTRLLVL.

The V and J genes are TRBV4-3 and TRBJ1-2; D gene uncertain. CDR1 LGHNA and CDR2 YSLEER come from the germline V gene. Trimming removed 1 base from V and 12 bases from J, with 21 bases in between. CDR3 size: 15 residues. CDR3 nucleotides: TGCGCCAGCAGCCAAGCCACCGGAGGAGTAGAGGGCCACACCTTC. Translation: CASSQATGGVEGHTF.

The CDR3: CSVEKYRADNEQFF. CDR3 bases: TGCAGCGTTGAAAAGTACCGGGCCGACAATGAGCAGTTCTTC. The V gene is TRBV29-1, the J gene TRBJ2-1; D remains ambiguous. The CDR3 has 14 amino acids. V lost 2 bases to trimming and J lost 5 bases, with 13 bases between them. CDR1 is SQVTM, CDR2 ANQGSEA, per germline.

CDR3 sequence reads: CASNQGYQETQYF. The CDR3 DNA sequence: TGTGCCAGCAACCAGGGGTACCAAGAGACCCAGTACTTC. V and J are TRBV6-5 and TRBJ2-5; D is possibly TRBD1 (6 bases). Germline values: CDR1 MNHEY, CDR2 SVGAGI. V shed 7 bases and J shed 0 bases, with 9 bases lying between them. The CDR3 extends over 13 amino acids.

This sequence joins TRBV20-1 and TRBJ1-5; no clear D. Looked up from germline, CDR1 is DFQATT and CDR2 is SNEGSKA (reference sequence). V lost 3 bases, J lost 1 base, and 7 bases lay in between. There are 13 residues in the CDR3. The CDR3 protein is CSASETSNQPQHF. For the CDR3, the DNA is TGCAGTGCTAGTGAGACAAGCAATCAGCCCCAGCATTTT.

This chain connects TRBV6-5 to TRBJ2-1, with 13 bases that match TRBD2. Germline V gives CDR1 MNHEY, CDR2 SVGAGI. The CDR3 loop spans 15 amino acids. V shed 6 bases, J shed 6 bases, and the junction held 5 bases outside the gene matches. CDR3 sequence reads: CASRGLAGVPNEQFF. The DNA for the CDR3 is TGTGCCAGCAGAGGACTAGCGGGGGTTCCCAATGAGCAGTTCTTC.

This sequence joins TRBV23-1 and TRBJ1-2; D ambiguous. TRBV23-1 is an open reading frame, and its role is uncertain. The CDR3 has 13 residues. The germline V and J ends were trimmed by 6 bases and 5 bases, with 13 bases remaining between them. The CDR3 spells CASSPLACYGYTF. CDR3 DNA sequence: TGCGCCAGCAGCCCTCTCGCCTGTTATGGCTACACCTTC.

In its sample, this clone was seen once. The chain joins TRBV9 to TRBJ2-7, with 8 bases aligning to TRBD2. V was pared by 0 bases and J by 3 bases, with 2 bases of the junction left unmatched. Per germline, CDR1 SGDLS and CDR2 YYNGEE. The CDR3 has 14 residues. The chain's CDR3 is CASSVESGGYEQYF. DNA of the CDR3: TGTGCCAGCAGCGTAGAAAGCGGGGGCTACGAGCAGTACTTC.

The gene calls are TRBV11-2 and TRBJ2-1; 7 nucleotides align to TRBD1. The CDR3 sequence is 15 residues long. Per germline, CDR1 SGHAT and CDR2 FQNNGV. The junction had 12 bases not matched to a gene; V was cut back by 5 bases and J by 8 bases. The CDR3 coding sequence is TGTGCCAGCAGCCCCTTAGAGACAGGGTCGGATGAGCAGTTCTTC. This sequence encodes CASSPLETGSDEQFF.